These 8 T cell receptor beta chains were sequenced from one sample in a study of cytomegalovirus exposure and HLA in healthy donors. A multiplex PCR was run with 60 Vbeta primers and 13 Jbeta primers. This table comes from immunoSEQ multiplex PCR, and its TCRdb copy is limited to in-frame clones, with some not included. The repertoire holds 310,000 or so clones, with approximately 90% as singletons. Input material: PBMCs. These receptors came from a woman in her late teens or twenties in good health and CMV-seronegative.

The rearrangement uses TRBV7-2 and TRBJ2-5; a weak D match, TRBD2 (7 bases). The length of the CDR3 is 13 residues. CDR1 and CDR2 (germline): SGHTA, FQGNSA. The V gene lost 6 bases and the J gene lost 5 bases, with 13 bases spanning the gap. In DNA form, the CDR3 reads TGTGCCAGCAGAGGGGGGGGAAGGGAGACCCAGTACTTC. It yields the protein CASRGGGRETQYF.

The chain recombines TRBV7-2 with TRBJ2-1; D is possibly TRBD1 (6 bases). The CDR3 runs 17 residues. V lost 5 bases to trimming and J lost 0 bases, with 17 bases between them. Germline V gene sequence: CDR1 SGHTA, CDR2 FQGNSA. The CDR3 reads CASSPPRGGSSYNEQFF. Written as DNA, the CDR3 is TGTGCCAGCAGCCCCCCCAGAGGGGGAAGCTCCTACAATGAGCAGTTCTTC. Variable domain in full (rest from reference TRBV7-2 and TRBJ2-1): GAGVSQSPSNKVTEKGKDVELRCDPISGHTALYWYRQSLGQGLEFLIYFQGNSAPDKSGLPSDRFSAERTGGSVSTLTIQRTQQEDSAVYLCASSPPRGGSSYNEQFFGPGTRLTVL.

The chain employs TRBV6-1 and TRBJ2-7, with 10 nucleotides matching TRBD1. The CDR3 sequence is 14 residues long. The germline V gene encodes CDR1 MNHNS and CDR2 SASEGT. V lost 6 bases to trimming and J lost 7 bases; unmatched junction nucleotides: 9. DNA for the CDR3: TGTGCCAGCAGGAAGGGACAGGGGCCGTGGGAGCAGTACTTC. Protein sequence: CASRKGQGPWEQYF.

The gene calls are TRBV29-1 and TRBJ2-7, with D possibly matching TRBD1 (6 bases). The CDR3 is made up of 15 amino acids. V was clipped by 7 bases and J by 0 bases, with 19 bases between them. Per the germline V gene, CDR1 is SQVTM and CDR2 is ANQGSEA. This chain's CDR3 is CSAWAQGPLSYEQYF. The CDR3 DNA sequence: TGCAGCGCCTGGGCTCAGGGGCCCCTCTCCTACGAGCAGTACTTC.

V gene TRBV20-1 combines with J gene TRBJ2-3; D remains unclear. The ends were cut back, 4 bases at V and 6 bases at J, with 8 bases in the middle. Germline V gene lookup returns CDR1 DFQATT and CDR2 SNEGSKA (reference sequence). This CDR3 has 11 amino acids. This chain's CDR3 is CSATLGDTQYF. The CDR3 nucleotides read TGCAGTGCTACACTCGGGGATACGCAGTATTTT.

V and J are TRBV9 and TRBJ2-3, with D perhaps matching TRBD1 (5 bases). V was clipped by 3 bases and J by 0 bases, with 14 bases between them. The germline V gene encodes CDR1 SGDLS and CDR2 YYNGEE. This CDR3 has 16 residues. The CDR3 loop is CASSAKTVSSTDTQYF. CDR3 bases: TGTGCCAGCAGCGCCAAGACAGTATCTAGCACAGATACGCAGTATTTT. Combining the CDR3 with reference TRBV9 and TRBJ2-3 gives the whole variable domain DSGVTQTPKHLITATGQRVTLRCSPRSGDLSVYWYQQSLDQGLQFLIQYYNGEERAKGNILERFSAQQFPDLHSELNLSSLELGDSALYFCASSAKTVSSTDTQYFGPGTRLTVL.

The gene calls are TRBV4-2 and TRBJ1-1, with no clear D. Germline V gives CDR1 LGHNA, CDR2 YNFKEQ. The V gene lost 4 bases and the J gene lost 4 bases, with 10 bases spanning the gap. The length of the CDR3 is 13 residues. The chain's CDR3 is CASSRAGSTEAFF. In DNA, the CDR3 is TGTGCCAGCAGCCGCGCGGGTAGCACTGAAGCTTTCTTT.

V usage is TRBV2 and J usage is TRBJ2-7; 14 positions match TRBD2. V dropped 2 bases and J dropped 4; count of bases not matched to a gene: 4. The CDR3 consists of 16 residues. CDR1 is SNHLY and CDR2 is FYNNEI in the germline V gene. The CDR3 region is CASSEYGLAGGYEQYF. The CDR3 coding sequence is TGTGCCAGCAGTGAATACGGACTAGCGGGGGGTTACGAGCAGTACTTC.